The rows below give T cell receptor beta chains drawn from one sample of a study of T cell responses to AZD1222 COVID-19 vaccine. TCRdb's table, derived via immunoSEQ multiplex PCR, lists solely in-frame clones and lacks some. The sample holds 150,000 or so clones, around 86% seen once. The sequences come from peripheral blood, collected 28 days after the second AZD1222 dose. The receptors originated from an adult who received the AZD1222 COVID-19 vaccine. Each CDR3 is given with its conserved first and last residue. D genes are given only for firm matches. Clone sizes are given selectively: once, few, many, or a class where the clone is expanded.

v_gene: TRBV7-8
d_gene: TRBD2
j_gene: TRBJ2-3
abundance: .
CDR3aa: CASSLLGGRGTDTQYF
CDR3nt: TGTGCCAGCAGCTTACTGGGCGGGAGGGGTACAGATACGCAGTATTTT

v_gene: TRBV7-9
d_gene: TRBD1
j_gene: TRBJ2-5
abundance: .
CDR3aa: CASSFPRQGAETQYF
CDR3nt: TGTGCCAGCAGCTTCCCACGTCAGGGGGCAGAGACCCAGTACTTC

v_gene: TRBV27
d_gene: TRBD1
j_gene: TRBJ1-2
abundance: .
CDR3aa: CASGRTNRGMYYGYTF
CDR3nt: TGTGCCAGCGGTCGGACCAACAGGGGGATGTACTATGGCTACACCTTC

v_gene: TRBV7-6
d_gene: .
j_gene: TRBJ2-7
abundance: .
CDR3aa: CASSSFMGALSYEQYF
CDR3nt: TGTGCCAGCAGCTCGTTTATGGGGGCTCTCTCCTACGAGCAGTACTTC

v_gene: TRBV2
d_gene: .
j_gene: TRBJ2-2
abundance: .
CDR3aa: CASSAGGRNTGELFF
CDR3nt: TGTGCCAGCAGTGCGGGGGGCCGGAACACCGGGGAGCTGTTTTTT

v_gene: TRBV15
d_gene: .
j_gene: TRBJ2-1
abundance: once
CDR3aa: CATSRVRPGNEQFF
CDR3nt: TGTGCCACCAGCAGAGTCAGGCCGGGGAATGAGCAGTTCTTC

v_gene: TRBV7-2
d_gene: .
j_gene: TRBJ2-7
abundance: .
CDR3aa: CASSLGPVTIYEQYF
CDR3nt: TGTGCCAGCAGCCTCGGACCCGTAACCATCTACGAGCAGTACTTC

v_gene: TRBV28
d_gene: .
j_gene: TRBJ1-5
abundance: .
CDR3aa: CASSFGQVANQPQHF
CDR3nt: TGTGCCAGCAGTTTTGGTCAGGTGGCAAATCAGCCCCAGCATTTT

v_gene: TRBV27
d_gene: TRBD1
j_gene: TRBJ1-2
abundance: .
CDR3aa: CASSYRGLDGYTF
CDR3nt: TGTGCCAGCAGTTACAGGGGGCTTGATGGCTACACCTTC

v_gene: TRBV28
d_gene: TRBD1
j_gene: TRBJ2-7
abundance: once
CDR3aa: CATDQGQGGSYEQYF
CDR3nt: TGTGCCACCGACCAGGGACAGGGCGGCTCCTACGAGCAGTACTTC

v_gene: TRBV7-2
d_gene: TRBD2
j_gene: TRBJ2-7
abundance: .
CDR3aa: CASGRGEPYEQYF
CDR3nt: TGTGCCAGCGGCCGGGGGGAGCCCTACGAGCAGTACTTC

v_gene: TRBV19
d_gene: .
j_gene: TRBJ1-3
abundance: once
CDR3aa: CASSYAASGNTIYF
CDR3nt: TGTGCCAGTAGTTACGCCGCCTCTGGAAACACCATATATTTT

v_gene: TRBV29-1
d_gene: TRBD1
j_gene: TRBJ1-1
abundance: few
CDR3aa: CSAVGDRNTLMNTEAFF
CDR3nt: TGCAGCGCCGTCGGGGACAGAAATACCCTCATGAACACTGAAGCTTTCTTT

v_gene: TRBV5-1
d_gene: .
j_gene: TRBJ2-2
abundance: .
CDR3aa: CASRRAGNTGELFF
CDR3nt: TGCGCCAGCAGGAGGGCGGGGAACACCGGGGAGCTGTTTTTT

v_gene: TRBV5-6
d_gene: TRBD1
j_gene: TRBJ1-5
abundance: .
CDR3aa: CASSRMGDRPYSNQPQHF
CDR3nt: TGTGCCAGCAGCCGCATGGGGGACAGGCCTTATAGCAATCAGCCCCAGCATTTT

v_gene: TRBV11-2
d_gene: TRBD1
j_gene: TRBJ2-5
abundance: .
CDR3aa: CASSSLTGPSPQYF
CDR3nt: TGTGCCAGCAGCTCCCTGACAGGGCCATCGCCCCAGTACTTC

v_gene: TRBV2
d_gene: TRBD2
j_gene: TRBJ2-2
abundance: once
CDR3aa: CASSEQLADTGELFF
CDR3nt: TGTGCCAGCAGTGAACAACTAGCGGACACCGGGGAGCTGTTTTTT

v_gene: TRBV28
d_gene: .
j_gene: TRBJ1-5
abundance: .
CDR3aa: CASHYGGGGQPQHF
CDR3nt: TGTGCCAGCCATTATGGGGGTGGGGGCCAGCCCCAGCATTTT

v_gene: TRBV28
d_gene: TRBD1
j_gene: TRBJ2-6
abundance: few
CDR3aa: CASRRQGNRVGSGANVLTF
CDR3nt: TGTGCCAGCAGACGACAGGGAAATAGAGTAGGCTCTGGGGCCAACGTCCTGACTTTC

v_gene: TRBV5-4
d_gene: .
j_gene: TRBJ2-2
abundance: .
CDR3aa: CASSSEGRPHTGELFF
CDR3nt: TGTGCCAGCAGCTCCGAGGGGCGGCCGCACACCGGGGAGCTGTTTTTT

v_gene: TRBV7-8
d_gene: TRBD1
j_gene: TRBJ2-1
abundance: .
CDR3aa: CASRYETGSNEQFF
CDR3nt: TGTGCCAGCAGATACGAGACAGGGTCCAATGAGCAGTTCTTC

v_gene: TRBV28
d_gene: .
j_gene: TRBJ1-4
abundance: .
CDR3aa: CASSLPQGNFGEKLFF
CDR3nt: TGTGCCAGCAGTTTGCCCCAGGGGAACTTTGGAGAAAAACTGTTTTTT

v_gene: TRBV19
d_gene: .
j_gene: TRBJ1-6
abundance: .
CDR3aa: CASSPPVGGGSYNSPLHF
CDR3nt: TGTGCCAGTTCACCCCCCGTTGGGGGAGGATCCTATAATTCACCCCTCCACTTT

v_gene: TRBV5-4
d_gene: TRBD1
j_gene: TRBJ1-6
abundance: .
CDR3aa: CASSLGTGVSPLHF
CDR3nt: TGTGCCAGCAGCTTGGGGACAGGGGTTTCACCCCTCCACTTT

v_gene: TRBV10-3
d_gene: TRBD2
j_gene: TRBJ2-3
abundance: .
CDR3aa: CAISGLAGVSSSDTQYF
CDR3nt: TGTGCCATCAGTGGACTAGCGGGAGTGAGTTCGTCAGATACGCAGTATTTT

v_gene: TRBV4-3
d_gene: TRBD1
j_gene: TRBJ1-5
abundance: .
CDR3aa: CASSPEATGVQPQHF
CDR3nt: TGCGCCAGCAGCCCTGAGGCGACAGGGGTTCAGCCCCAGCATTTT

v_gene: TRBV7-2
d_gene: .
j_gene: TRBJ2-1
abundance: .
CDR3aa: CASSLGSYNEQFF
CDR3nt: TGTGCCAGCAGCTTAGGGTCCTACAATGAGCAGTTCTTC

v_gene: TRBV11-3
d_gene: .
j_gene: TRBJ1-5
abundance: .
CDR3aa: CASSQTYNQPQHF
CDR3nt: TGTGCCAGCAGCCAGACGTACAATCAGCCCCAGCATTTT

v_gene: TRBV9
d_gene: .
j_gene: TRBJ2-2
abundance: .
CDR3aa: CASSVLDLGGLARKWTGELFF
CDR3nt: TGTGCCAGCAGCGTATTGGACCTAGGAGGATTAGCGAGAAAGTGGACCGGGGAGCTGTTTTTT

v_gene: TRBV10-3
d_gene: .
j_gene: TRBJ2-1
abundance: .
CDR3aa: CAISELGAAYNEQFF
CDR3nt: TGTGCCATCAGTGAGCTAGGGGCCGCCTACAATGAGCAGTTCTTC

v_gene: TRBV7-6
d_gene: TRBD2
j_gene: TRBJ2-3
abundance: .
CDR3aa: CASRKAGAQDTQYF
CDR3nt: TGTGCCAGCAGAAAAGCGGGGGCTCAAGATACGCAGTATTTT

v_gene: TRBV5-1
d_gene: .
j_gene: TRBJ2-2
abundance: once
CDR3aa: CASSLGRTSGELFF
CDR3nt: TGCGCCAGCAGCTTGGGCCGCACTAGCGGGGAGCTGTTTTTT

v_gene: TRBV7-3
d_gene: .
j_gene: TRBJ2-1
abundance: once
CDR3aa: CASSLRQGNHEQFF
CDR3nt: TGTGCCAGCAGCTTAAGGCAGGGTAACCATGAGCAGTTCTTC

v_gene: TRBV15
d_gene: .
j_gene: TRBJ2-1
abundance: .
CDR3aa: CATSSWPQSYNEQFF
CDR3nt: TGTGCCACCAGCAGTTGGCCCCAGTCCTACAATGAGCAGTTCTTC

v_gene: TRBV5-1
d_gene: .
j_gene: TRBJ2-3
abundance: .
CDR3aa: CASSLDSTDTQYF
CDR3nt: TGCGCCAGCAGCTTGGATAGCACAGATACGCAGTATTTT

v_gene: TRBV30
d_gene: TRBD2
j_gene: TRBJ2-1
abundance: .
CDR3aa: CAWSHLAGVNEQFF
CDR3nt: TGTGCCTGGAGTCACCTAGCGGGAGTGAATGAGCAGTTCTTC

v_gene: TRBV10-3
d_gene: TRBD2
j_gene: TRBJ2-1
abundance: .
CDR3aa: CAITSGNLDEQFF
CDR3nt: TGTGCCATCACTAGCGGGAATCTCGATGAGCAGTTCTTC

v_gene: TRBV28
d_gene: TRBD1
j_gene: TRBJ2-4
abundance: once
CDR3aa: CASRQPGQGANIQYF
CDR3nt: TGTGCCAGCAGGCAACCGGGACAGGGGGCTAACATTCAGTACTTC

v_gene: TRBV5-1
d_gene: TRBD1
j_gene: TRBJ2-5
abundance: .
CDR3aa: CASSLTGGSETQYF
CDR3nt: TGCGCCAGCAGCCTGACAGGGGGCAGTGAGACCCAGTACTTC

v_gene: TRBV24-1
d_gene: .
j_gene: TRBJ2-1
abundance: .
CDR3aa: CATSDPSVSYNEQFF
CDR3nt: TGTGCCACCAGTGATCCCTCGGTCTCTTACAATGAGCAGTTCTTC